This T cell receptor (beta chain) came from a study of T cell responses to AZD1222 COVID-19 vaccine. The study, taken as a whole, reports: Reportedly, nearly half of unique spike TCRs recognized epitopes outside B.1.351/B.1.1.7 mutations. The study found vaccine-associated CD4 TCRs spanning spike, dominant at 160-218 and 743-854. It was only after the peak T cell response that any repertoires were sampled. Among those given AZD1222, only 5 to 7 were seropositive at baseline.

The CDR3 contains 17 residues. Trimming stripped 0 bases from V and 8 bases from J, with 21 bases between. CDR1 is SGHKS, CDR2 YYEKEE, per germline (reference sequence). The repertoire was sequenced with immunoSEQ multiplex PCR; TCRdb's copy has only in-frame clones and lacks some. Found here are fewer than 110,000 clones, roughly 87% of them singletons; the top ten hold 15% to 20%. Worth noting for this clone: As yet, its antigen is unknown.

Sequenced material: peripheral blood, taken on day 0 of AZD1222 vaccination. This TCR derives from an adult in good health. The chain carries TRBV5-5 and TRBJ2-1; D may be TRBD2 (5 bases). Written as DNA, the CDR3 is TGTGCCAGCAGCTTGGGGCTAGCCCTAGAAATTTTGGATGAGCAGTTCTTC. It translates to CASSLGLALEILDEQFF.